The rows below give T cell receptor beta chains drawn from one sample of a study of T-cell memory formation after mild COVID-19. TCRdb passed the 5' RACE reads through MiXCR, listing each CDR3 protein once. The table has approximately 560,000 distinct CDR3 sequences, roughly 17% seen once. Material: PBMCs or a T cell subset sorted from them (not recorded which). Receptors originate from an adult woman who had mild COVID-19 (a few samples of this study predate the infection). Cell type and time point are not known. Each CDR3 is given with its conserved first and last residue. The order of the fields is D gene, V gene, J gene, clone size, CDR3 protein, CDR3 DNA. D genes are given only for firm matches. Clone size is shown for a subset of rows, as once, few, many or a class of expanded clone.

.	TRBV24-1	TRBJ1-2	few	CATSATTGRTADGYTF	TGTGCCACCAGCGCCACCACCGGTCGGACAGCGGATGGCTACACCTTC
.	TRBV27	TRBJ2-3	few	CASSSLFGGTDTQYF	TGTGCCAGCAGTTCCCTGTTCGGGGGCACAGATACGCAGTATTTT
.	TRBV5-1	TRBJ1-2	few	CASSLDIFYGYTF	TGCGCCAGCAGCTTGGACATATTCTATGGCTACACCTTC
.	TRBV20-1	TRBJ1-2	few	CSARGQLANYGYTF	TGCAGTGCTAGAGGACAGCTAGCTAACTATGGCTACACCTTC
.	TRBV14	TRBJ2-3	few	CASSQYRTDTQYF	TGTGCCAGCAGCCAATACCGCACAGATACGCAGTATTTT
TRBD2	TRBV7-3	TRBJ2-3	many	CASSLSGGSTDTQYF	TGTGCCAGCAGCTTAAGCGGGGGAAGCACAGATACGCAGTATTTT
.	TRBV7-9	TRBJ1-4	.	CASSFWTKESEKLFF	TGTGCCAGCAGCTTCTGGACAAAGGAAAGTGAAAAACTGTTTTTT
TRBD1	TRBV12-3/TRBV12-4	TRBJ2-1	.	CASSLGQGQGGEQFF	TGTGCCAGCAGTCTCGGACAGGGGCAGGGCGGTGAGCAGTTCTTC
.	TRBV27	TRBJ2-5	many	CASSLLTGQPQETQYF	TGTGCCAGCAGTTTACTCACCGGGCAACCTCAAGAGACCCAGTACTTC
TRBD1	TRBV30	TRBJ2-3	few	CAWSRQGPDTQYF	TGTGCCTGGAGTCGACAGGGCCCAGATACGCAGTATTTT